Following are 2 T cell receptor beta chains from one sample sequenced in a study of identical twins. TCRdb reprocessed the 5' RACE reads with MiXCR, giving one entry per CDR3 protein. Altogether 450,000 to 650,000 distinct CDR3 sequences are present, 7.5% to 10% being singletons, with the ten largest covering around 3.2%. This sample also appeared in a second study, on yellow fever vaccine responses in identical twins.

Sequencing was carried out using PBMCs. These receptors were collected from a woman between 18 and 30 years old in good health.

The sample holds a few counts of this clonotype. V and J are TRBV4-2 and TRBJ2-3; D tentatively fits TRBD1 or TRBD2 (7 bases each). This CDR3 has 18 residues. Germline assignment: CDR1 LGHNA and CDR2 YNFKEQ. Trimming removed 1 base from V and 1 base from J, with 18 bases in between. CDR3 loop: CASSQALAEGAGTDTQYF. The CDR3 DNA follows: TGTGCCAGCAGCCAAGCTCTAGCGGAGGGGGCGGGCACAGATACGCAGTATTTT.

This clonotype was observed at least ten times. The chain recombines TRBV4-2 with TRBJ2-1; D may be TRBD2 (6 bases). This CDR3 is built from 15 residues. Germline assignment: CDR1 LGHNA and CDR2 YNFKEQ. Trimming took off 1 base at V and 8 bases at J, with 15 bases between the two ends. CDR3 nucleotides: TGTGCCAGCAGCCAAGTCTCGTCTAGGAGGGATGAGCAGTTCTTC. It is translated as CASSQVSSRRDEQFF.